A selection of T cell receptor beta chains follows, all from one sample in a study of T cell responses to AZD1222 COVID-19 vaccine. Here immunoSEQ multiplex PCR was the method, and the copy in TCRdb shows in-frame clones only, minus some. The data hold about 170,000 clones, with about nine tenths observed a single time. Material: peripheral blood, obtained on day 0 of AZD1222 vaccination. The receptors were gathered from an adult in good health. CDR3s include the opening cysteine and the closing phenylalanine or tryptophan. The D gene is left open where the match is weak.

d_gene	v_gene	CDR3aa
NA	TRBV7-3	CATLPRWLQTNEKLFF
TRBD1	TRBV4-1	CASSQVGRGQGSYEQYF
TRBD1	TRBV9	CASSSYRGYNSPLHF
NA	TRBV30	CAWSPGFGANVLTF
NA	TRBV6-5	CASTAEQFNQPQHF
NA	TRBV4-1	CASSQAVAGVPTGELFF
TRBD2	TRBV7-9	CASSPVAGGNTGELFF
TRBD1	TRBV18	CASSPPSGTGYFYGTEAFF
NA	TRBV20-1	CSASSSSVAFYEQYF
NA	TRBV25-1	CASSDIADSYNEQFF
NA	TRBV6-5	CASSYSMGERTEAFF
NA	TRBV5-1	CASSWHGQGHSLQETQYF
TRBD1	TRBV28	CASSFRQGNSPLHF
NA	TRBV19	CASSIGVQASGANVLTF
TRBD2	TRBV4-1	CASSRNDGTSGRNEQFF
TRBD1	TRBV19	CASSSKDRVKSSGYTF
TRBD2	TRBV4-1	CASSQAPGLAGAGEQFF
TRBD2	TRBV27	CASSYGLAGEWGEQFF
NA	TRBV19	CASSIGGNTEAFF
NA	TRBV29-1	CSVDLGRQTEAFF
NA	TRBV6-5	CASSYGSRDYGYTF
TRBD1	TRBV6-2/TRBV6-3	CASSDPGQGAYEQYF
NA	TRBV6-5	CASSSGPSNEAFF
TRBD1	TRBV6-4	CASSDFNRGLGGYTF
NA	TRBV25-1	CASSAWAGGYTF
TRBD2	TRBV9	CASSGTSGGSSYNEQFF